The clone carrying this T cell receptor beta chain was picked up a small number of times. These data come from a study of human T cells and chemical hapten exposure. Time point in this sample: patch test 1, 2 weeks after DPC sensitization. Sample treatment: therapeutic diphenylcyclopropenone sensitization with weekly scalp DPC. MiXCR was run by TCRdb on the RACE reads, yielding one entry per CDR3 protein. In the table there are around 99,000 distinct CDR3 sequences, under 15% of which are singletons. V trimming: 6 bases; J trimming: 4 bases; junction bases outside the gene matches: 5. The CDR3 has 15 amino acids.

The receptor's source is a woman in her 40s with alopecia areata. Some clones in this sample may be carry-over from other donors' samples. The sequenced sample was whole blood, obtained in connection with sensitization to the hapten diphenylcyclopropenone (DPC). The chain carries TRBV12-3 or TRBV12-4 and TRBJ2-3, with 12 bases identical to TRBD2. Here the CDR3 DNA reads TGTGCCAGCAGGCTAGCGGGAGGGATGGCAGATACGCAGTATTTT. Its protein is CASRLAGGMADTQYF.